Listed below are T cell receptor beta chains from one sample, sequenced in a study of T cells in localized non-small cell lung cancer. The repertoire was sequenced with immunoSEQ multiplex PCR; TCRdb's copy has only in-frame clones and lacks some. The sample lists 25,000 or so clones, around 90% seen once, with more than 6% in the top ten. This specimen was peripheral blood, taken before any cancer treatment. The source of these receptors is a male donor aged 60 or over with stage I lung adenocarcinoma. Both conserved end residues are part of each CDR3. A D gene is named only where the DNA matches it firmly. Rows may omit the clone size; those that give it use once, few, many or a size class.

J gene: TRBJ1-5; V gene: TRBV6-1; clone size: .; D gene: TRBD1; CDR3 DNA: TGTGCCAGCAGTGATCGGACAGGGGTAAGCAATCAGCCCCAGCATTTT; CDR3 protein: CASSDRTGVSNQPQHF
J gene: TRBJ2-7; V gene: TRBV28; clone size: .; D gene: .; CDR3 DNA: TGTGCCAGCAGTACTATGGTCACCTCAGGCACCTACGAGCAGTACTTC; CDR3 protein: CASSTMVTSGTYEQYF
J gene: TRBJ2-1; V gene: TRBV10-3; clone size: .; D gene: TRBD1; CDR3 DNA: TGTGCCATCAGTGAGTTAGGGACAGGGGCCAGCAATGAGCAGTTCTTC; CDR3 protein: CAISELGTGASNEQFF
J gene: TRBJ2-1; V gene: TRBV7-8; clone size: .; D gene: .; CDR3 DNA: TGTGCCAGCAGCTTAGGGGGGACTCCGTTCTTC; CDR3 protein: CASSLGGTPFF
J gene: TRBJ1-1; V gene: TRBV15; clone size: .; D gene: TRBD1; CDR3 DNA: TGTGCCACCAGCAGAGACGGGACAGGGGTTGAAGCTTTCTTT; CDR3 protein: CATSRDGTGVEAFF
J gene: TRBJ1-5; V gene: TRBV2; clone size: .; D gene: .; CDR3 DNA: TGTGCCAGCACCCCGGCCGGCAGGGGCAATCAGCCCCAGCATTTT; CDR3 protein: CASTPAGRGNQPQHF
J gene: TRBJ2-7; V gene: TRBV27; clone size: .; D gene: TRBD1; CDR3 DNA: TGTGCCAGCAGCACGGACAGGGTCTCCTACGAGCAGTACTTC; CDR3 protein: CASSTDRVSYEQYF
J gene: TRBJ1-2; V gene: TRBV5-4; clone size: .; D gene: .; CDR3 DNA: TGTGCCAGCAGCGACCCGCGACAGGCCAACTATGGCTACACCTTC; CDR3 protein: CASSDPRQANYGYTF
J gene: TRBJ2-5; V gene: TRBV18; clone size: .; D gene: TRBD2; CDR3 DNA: TGTGCCAGCTCACCGACTAGCGGGGGGGCCGAGGGAGAGACCCAGTACTTC; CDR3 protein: CASSPTSGGAEGETQYF
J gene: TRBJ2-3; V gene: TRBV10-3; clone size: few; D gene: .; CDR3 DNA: TGTGCCATCAGTGAGTCGACTAGCACAGATACGCAGTATTTT; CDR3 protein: CAISESTSTDTQYF
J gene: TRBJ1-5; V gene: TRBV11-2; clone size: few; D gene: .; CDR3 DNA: TGTGCCAGCAGCATCACAGGGTCCCAGCCCCAGCATTTT; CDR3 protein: CASSITGSQPQHF
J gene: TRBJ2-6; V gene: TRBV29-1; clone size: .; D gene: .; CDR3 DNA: TGCAGCGTAACATCCGGGGCCAACGTCCTGACTTTC; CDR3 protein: CSVTSGANVLTF
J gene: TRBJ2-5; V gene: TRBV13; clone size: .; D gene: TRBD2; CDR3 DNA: TGTGCCAGCACCAGGACTAGGGGAGAGACCCAGTACTTC; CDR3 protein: CASTRTRGETQYF
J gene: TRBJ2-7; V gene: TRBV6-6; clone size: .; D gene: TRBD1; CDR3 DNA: TGTGCCAGCAGTTACTCGATTGCCGGGACAGTCTACGAGCAGTACTTC; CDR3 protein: CASSYSIAGTVYEQYF
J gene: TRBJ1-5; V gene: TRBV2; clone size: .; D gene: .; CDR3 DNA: TGTGCCAGCAGTGTAAATAACGGTCAGCCCCAGCATTTT; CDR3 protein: CASSVNNGQPQHF
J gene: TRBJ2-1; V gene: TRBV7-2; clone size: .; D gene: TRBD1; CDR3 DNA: TGTGCCAGCAGCCCCAGACAGGGGACCTACAATGAGCAGTTCTTC; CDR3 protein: CASSPRQGTYNEQFF
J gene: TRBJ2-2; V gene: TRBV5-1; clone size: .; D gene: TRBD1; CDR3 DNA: TGCGCCAGCAGCTTTCTCCCGACCGGGACAGGGGGCGCGAGCGGGGAGCTGTTTTTT; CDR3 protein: CASSFLPTGTGGASGELFF
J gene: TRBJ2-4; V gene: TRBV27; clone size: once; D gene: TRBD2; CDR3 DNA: TGTGCCAGCAGTTTAAAGAGCGGGGGGGCGGTCAAAAACATTCAGTACTTC; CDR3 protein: CASSLKSGGAVKNIQYF
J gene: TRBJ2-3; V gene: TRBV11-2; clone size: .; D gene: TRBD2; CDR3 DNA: TGTGCCAGCAGCTTAGGTATCGGGGGGGCGGAAGATACGCAGTATTTT; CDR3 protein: CASSLGIGGAEDTQYF
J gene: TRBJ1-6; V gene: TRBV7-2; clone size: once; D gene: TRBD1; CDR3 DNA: TGTGCCGGAGGGACAGGGGGCGCGAAAGATAATTCACCCCTCCACTTT; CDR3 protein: CAGGTGGAKDNSPLHF
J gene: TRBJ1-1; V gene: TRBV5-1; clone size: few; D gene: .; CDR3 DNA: TGCGCCAGCAGCTTGGGTGTGGGGAACACTGAAGCTTTCTTT; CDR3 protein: CASSLGVGNTEAFF
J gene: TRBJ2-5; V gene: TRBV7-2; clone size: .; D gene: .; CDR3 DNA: TGTGCCAGCAGCCGGGGTCACCAAGAGACCCAGTACTTC; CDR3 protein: CASSRGHQETQYF